These T cell receptor beta chains were read from a single sample in a study of Ad26.COV2.S vaccination and SARS-CoV-2 variants. TCRdb keeps only in-frame clones here, not all; method: immunoSEQ multiplex PCR. The table shows about 410,000 clones, with approximately 91% occurring only once. This specimen was peripheral blood, taken in a trial of Ad26.COV2.S vaccine versus placebo. The receptors derive from a person between 18 and 65 years old who received the Ad26.COV2.S COVID-19 vaccine or a placebo. Each CDR3 is given with its conserved first and last residue. D genes are given only for firm matches. Not every row has a clone size; where given, it reads once, few, many or a size class.

v_gene,d_gene,j_gene,abundance,CDR3nt,CDR3aa
TRBV7-8,NA,TRBJ2-7,NA,TGTGCCAGCAGCTTAGGGTCAGGTCTCCTCTACGAGCAGTACTTC,CASSLGSGLLYEQYF
TRBV4-1,TRBD1,TRBJ2-3,NA,TGCGCCAGCAGCCGGTCGGGACAGGGGTCGGATACGCAGTATTTT,CASSRSGQGSDTQYF
TRBV19,NA,TRBJ2-3,NA,TGTGCCAGTAGTCGACAGGGCACAGATACGCAGTATTTT,CASSRQGTDTQYF
TRBV29-1,TRBD1,TRBJ2-7,NA,TGCAGCGTATGCCGGGACAGGGGGGGCGAGCAGTACTTC,CSVCRDRGGEQYF
TRBV11-2,TRBD1,TRBJ1-4,NA,TGTGCCAGCAGCTCCAACAGGGGGTCCCAGGAAAAACTGTTTTTT,CASSSNRGSQEKLFF
TRBV4-3,TRBD1,TRBJ2-4,NA,TGCGCCAGCAGCCAAGAGGGAAGGGGGCACAAAAACATTCAGTACTTC,CASSQEGRGHKNIQYF
TRBV6-5,NA,TRBJ1-1,NA,TGTGCCAGCGCAGGGGTGAACACTGAAGCTTTCTTT,CASAGVNTEAFF
TRBV5-6,NA,TRBJ2-2,NA,TGTGCCAGCAGCAAGGCCGGGGAGCTGTTTTTT,CASSKAGELFF
TRBV19,NA,TRBJ2-6,NA,TGTGCCAGTAGTTTCTACTCTGGGGCCAACGTCCTGACTTTC,CASSFYSGANVLTF
TRBV21-1,NA,TRBJ2-7,NA,TGTGCCAGCAGCCAACCCCCCCCCACTAGCGGGAGGGCCCGACAGTACTTC,CASSQPPPTSGRARQYF
TRBV30,NA,TRBJ1-5,NA,TGTGCCTGGAGTCCGGACGACAATCAGCCCCAGCATTTT,CAWSPDDNQPQHF
TRBV2,NA,TRBJ1-5,few,TGTGCCAGCCAACAGGGCAATCAGCCCCAGCATTTT,CASQQGNQPQHF
TRBV5-1,NA,TRBJ1-2,NA,TGCGCCAGCAGCCCCCGGGACCCCGGGGGCTACACCTTC,CASSPRDPGGYTF
TRBV24-1,TRBD2,TRBJ2-1,NA,TGTGCCACCAGTGATCTAGCGGGACTGCAGTTCTTC,CATSDLAGLQFF
TRBV15,TRBD1,TRBJ1-3,NA,TGTGCCACCAGCAGAACTTACAGGGGGCAGGCTGGAAACACCATATATTTT,CATSRTYRGQAGNTIYF
TRBV28,NA,TRBJ2-2,NA,TGTGCCAGCAGTGTTGGACTCGCGAACACCGGGGAGCTGTTTTTT,CASSVGLANTGELFF
TRBV6-5,TRBD1,TRBJ2-7,NA,TGTGCCAGCAGCCGACAGGGGCGGTACGAGCAGTACTTC,CASSRQGRYEQYF
TRBV5-1,NA,TRBJ2-1,NA,TGCGCCAGCAGCTTGGAAACTTATAGGACTCCTTACAATGAGCAGTTCTTC,CASSLETYRTPYNEQFF
TRBV18,TRBD1,TRBJ1-2,NA,TGTGCCAGCTCAGACAGGGACTTCTATGGCTACACCTTC,CASSDRDFYGYTF
TRBV27,NA,TRBJ2-2,NA,TGTGCCAGCAGTTTACGGAGACGCAGGGGAGTTTTCATCTCCGGGGAGCTGTTTTTT,CASSLRRRRGVFISGELFF
TRBV6-5,NA,TRBJ2-2,once,TGTGCCAGCAGTTCCTTAGTTCCCCCCACCGGGGAGCTGTTTTTT,CASSSLVPPTGELFF
TRBV28,NA,TRBJ2-1,NA,TGTGCCAGCAGGACCGGAGGAGACTACAATGAGCAGTTCTTC,CASRTGGDYNEQFF